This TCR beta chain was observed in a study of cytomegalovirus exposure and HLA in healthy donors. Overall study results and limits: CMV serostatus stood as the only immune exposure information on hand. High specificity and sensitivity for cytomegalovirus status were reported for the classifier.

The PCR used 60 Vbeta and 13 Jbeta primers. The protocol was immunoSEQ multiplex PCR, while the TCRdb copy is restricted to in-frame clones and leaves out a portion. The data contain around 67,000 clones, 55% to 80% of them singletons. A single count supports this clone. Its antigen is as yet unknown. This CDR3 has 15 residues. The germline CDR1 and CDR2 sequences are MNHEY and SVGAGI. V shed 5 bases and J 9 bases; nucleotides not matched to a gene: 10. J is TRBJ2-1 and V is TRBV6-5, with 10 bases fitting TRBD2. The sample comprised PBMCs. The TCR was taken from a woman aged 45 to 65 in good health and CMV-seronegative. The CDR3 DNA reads TGTGCCAGCAGTCCCCTAGCGGGAGCTTCGAGTGAGCAGTTCTTC. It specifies CASSPLAGASSEQFF.